This T cell receptor beta chain was sequenced in a study of shared clonotypes between healthy human individuals. Terminally differentiated effector memory CD45RA+ cells were excluded by CCR7 positive selection of CD45RO-negative cells. Splitting of each subset's genomic DNA was done evenly across several immunoSEQ plates. Using immunoSEQ multiplex PCR, the repertoire was profiled, and TCRdb retains in-frame clones only, with some absent. The sample holds some 1,900,000 clones, just under 95% seen once. With 4 bases clipped from V and 1 base from J, the junction kept 6 bases outside the gene matches. The CDR3 is 15 amino acids. CDR1 and CDR2 from the germline V gene are SGHTA and FQGNSA.

The chain employs TRBV7-2 and TRBJ2-7; 8 nucleotides align to TRBD1. The TCR sequence derives from a man aged 18 to 30 in good health. Sequencing used naive CD8+ T cells sorted from blood. The CDR3 sequence: CASSWRGQESYEQYF. CDR3 nucleotide sequence: TGTGCCAGCAGCTGGCGGGGACAGGAGTCCTACGAGCAGTACTTC.